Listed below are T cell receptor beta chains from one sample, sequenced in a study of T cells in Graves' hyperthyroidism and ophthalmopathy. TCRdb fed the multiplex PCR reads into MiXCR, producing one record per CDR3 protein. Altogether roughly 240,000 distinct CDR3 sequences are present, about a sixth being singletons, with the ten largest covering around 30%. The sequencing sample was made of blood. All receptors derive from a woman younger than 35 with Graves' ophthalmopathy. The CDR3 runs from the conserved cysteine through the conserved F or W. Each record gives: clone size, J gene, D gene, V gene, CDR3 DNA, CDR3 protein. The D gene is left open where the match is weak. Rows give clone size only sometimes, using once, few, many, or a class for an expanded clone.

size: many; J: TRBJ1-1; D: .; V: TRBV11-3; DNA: TGTGCCAGCCGGTCCGGGGGCCGGGAAGCTTTCTTT; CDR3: CASRSGGREAFF
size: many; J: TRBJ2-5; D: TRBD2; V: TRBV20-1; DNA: TGCAGTGCTAGAGATCGTCGGTTTAGCGGGAGGAATCAAGAGACCCAGTACTTC; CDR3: CSARDRRFSGRNQETQYF
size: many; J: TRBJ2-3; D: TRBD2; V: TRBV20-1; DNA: TGCAGTGCTAGTTGGTCTAGCGGAAGCACAGATACGCAGTATTTT; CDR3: CSASWSSGSTDTQYF
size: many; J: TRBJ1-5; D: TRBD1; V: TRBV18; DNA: TGTGCCAGCTCACCACTAACAGGGGGAAATCAGCCCCAGCATTTT; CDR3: CASSPLTGGNQPQHF
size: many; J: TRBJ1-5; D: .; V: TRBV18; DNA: TGTGCCAGCTCACTACAGGGTTCTGATCAGCCCCAGCATTTT; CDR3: CASSLQGSDQPQHF
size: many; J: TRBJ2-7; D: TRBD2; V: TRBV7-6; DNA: TGTGCCAGCAGCGCTAGCGGTCTTGGCTCCTACGAGCAGTACTTC; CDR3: CASSASGLGSYEQYF
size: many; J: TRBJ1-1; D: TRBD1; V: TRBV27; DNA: TGTGCCAGCAGTTTGACAGGGTGGGGGGACACTGAAGCTTTCTTT; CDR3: CASSLTGWGDTEAFF
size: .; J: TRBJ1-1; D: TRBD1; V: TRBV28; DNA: TGTGCCAGCACAAGGACAGGGGGGACTGAAGCTTTCTTT; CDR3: CASTRTGGTEAFF
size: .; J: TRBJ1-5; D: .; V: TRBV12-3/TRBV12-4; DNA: TGTGCCAGCAGCACAGGGACTCTTACTTCGGTGGGCAATCAGCCCCAGCATTTT; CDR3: CASSTGTLTSVGNQPQHF
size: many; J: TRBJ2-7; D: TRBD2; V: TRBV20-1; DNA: TGCAGTGCTAGAGATTTGTGGGGCGGGAGTTTGCCCTACGAGCAGTACTTC; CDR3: CSARDLWGGSLPYEQYF
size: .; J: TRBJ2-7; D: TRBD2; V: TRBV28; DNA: TGTGCCAGCACCCCTAGCGGGAGGGACGAGCAGTACTTC; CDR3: CASTPSGRDEQYF
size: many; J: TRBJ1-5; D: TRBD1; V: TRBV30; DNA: TGTGCCTGGGGGGGACAGGGAATGCAGCCCCAGCATTTT; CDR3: CAWGGQGMQPQHF
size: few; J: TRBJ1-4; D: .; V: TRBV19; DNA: TGTGCCAGTAGTATAGTCCAACGGACCGGACGAAAACTGTTTTTT; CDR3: CASSIVQRTGRKLFF
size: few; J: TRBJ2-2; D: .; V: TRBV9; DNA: TGTGCCAGCAGCGTAGCTTTTGGCACCGGGGAGCTGTTTTTT; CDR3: CASSVAFGTGELFF
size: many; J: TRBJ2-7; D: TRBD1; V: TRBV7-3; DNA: TGTGCCAGCAGCGAAACCGGGACAGGTCCCTACGAGCAGTACTTC; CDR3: CASSETGTGPYEQYF
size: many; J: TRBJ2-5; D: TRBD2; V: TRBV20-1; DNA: TGCAGTGCCCTACAGACTAGCGAAGAGACCCAGTACTTC; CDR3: CSALQTSEETQYF
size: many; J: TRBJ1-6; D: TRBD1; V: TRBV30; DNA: TGTGCCTGGAGAGAATCCCAGGGGGCGGTTTCTAATTCACCCCTCCACTTT; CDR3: CAWRESQGAVSNSPLHF
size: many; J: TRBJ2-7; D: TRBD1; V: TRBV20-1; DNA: TGCAGTGCTAGAGCCCCGACAGGGGATTCTTGGGAGCAGTACTTC; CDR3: CSARAPTGDSWEQYF
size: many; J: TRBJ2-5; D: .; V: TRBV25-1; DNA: TGTGCCAGCAGTAAGGAACTACAAGAGACCCAGTACTTC; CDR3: CASSKELQETQYF
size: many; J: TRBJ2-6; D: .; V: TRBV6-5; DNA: TGTGCCAGCAGTTACTCTGGGGCCAACGTCCTGACTTTC; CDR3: CASSYSGANVLTF
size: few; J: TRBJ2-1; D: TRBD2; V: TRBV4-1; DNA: TGTGCCAGCAGCCAAGATAGCGGGACCTACAATGAGCAGTTCTTC; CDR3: CASSQDSGTYNEQFF
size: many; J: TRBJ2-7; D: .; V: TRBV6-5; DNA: TGTGCCAGCAGTTACTTTCGGGGCTACGAGCAGTACTTC; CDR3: CASSYFRGYEQYF
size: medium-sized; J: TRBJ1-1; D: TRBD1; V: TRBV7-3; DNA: TGTGCCAGCAGCTTAGGACAGGGCCAAGCTTTCTTT; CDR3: CASSLGQGQAFF
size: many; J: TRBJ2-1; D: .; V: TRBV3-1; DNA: TGTGCCAGCAGCCAAGTATCCAGCGTCGATGAGCAGTTCTTC; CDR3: CASSQVSSVDEQFF
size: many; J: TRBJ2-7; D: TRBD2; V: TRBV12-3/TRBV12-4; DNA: TGTGCCAGCAGTTGGGGGGGTCTCTCCTACGAGCAGTACTTC; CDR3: CASSWGGLSYEQYF
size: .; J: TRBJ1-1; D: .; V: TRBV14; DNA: TGTGCCAGCAGCGGACGCGGACAGAGTGAAGCTTTCTTT; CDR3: CASSGRGQSEAFF
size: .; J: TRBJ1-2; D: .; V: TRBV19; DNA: TGTGCCAGTAGTAACAGTCGCGTAGAGGGCTACACCTTC; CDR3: CASSNSRVEGYTF
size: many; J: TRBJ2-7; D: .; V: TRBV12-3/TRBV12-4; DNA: TGTGCCAGCAGTTTCCAGCACTACGAGCAGTACTTC; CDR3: CASSFQHYEQYF
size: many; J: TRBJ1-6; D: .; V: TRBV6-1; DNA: TGTGCCAGCAGTGAGACAGGAGGGGCCTCCTATAATTCACCCCTCCACTTT; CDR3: CASSETGGASYNSPLHF
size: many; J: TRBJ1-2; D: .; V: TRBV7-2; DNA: TGTGCCAGCAGCTTACGGGCACGGGGAGGTGGCTACACCTTC; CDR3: CASSLRARGGGYTF
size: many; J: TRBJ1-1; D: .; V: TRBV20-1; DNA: TGCAGTGTCACCGGGTGGATGAACACTGAAGCTTTCTTT; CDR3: CSVTGWMNTEAFF
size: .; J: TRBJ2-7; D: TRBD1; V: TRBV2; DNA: TGTGCCAGCAGTGACAGGGGGCGCGGCGAGCAGTACTTC; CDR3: CASSDRGRGEQYF
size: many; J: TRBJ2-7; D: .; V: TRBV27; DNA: TGTGCCAGCAGTTGGGGCTACGGGATTTACTACGGGCAGTACTTC; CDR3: CASSWGYGIYYGQYF
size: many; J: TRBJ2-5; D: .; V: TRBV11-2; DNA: TGTGCCAGCAGCCCATATGTTGCGCGACAAGAGACCCAGTACTTC; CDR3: CASSPYVARQETQYF
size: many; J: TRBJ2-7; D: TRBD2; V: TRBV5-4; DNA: TGTGCCAGCAGTTCTACTAGCGGGAGGGCCCACGAGCAGTACTTC; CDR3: CASSSTSGRAHEQYF